These 21 T cell receptor beta chains share one sample of origin, sequenced in a study of CD8+ T cells in alopecia areata. The treatment here: oral pan-JAK inhibitor, 5-10 mg twice daily. Extracted RNA was reverse transcribed, and the resulting cDNA served as sequencing template. Here immunoSEQ multiplex PCR was the method, and the copy in TCRdb shows in-frame clones only, minus some. The repertoire holds roughly 170,000 clones, with roughly 62% as singletons. Sample: CD8+ T cells sorted from blood, taken at week 24, from a patient treated with tofacitinib. These receptors were obtained from a human donor with alopecia areata.

Only a few counts were recorded for this clone. This chain connects TRBV11-1 to TRBJ2-2, with D possibly matching TRBD1 (6 bases). From germline, CDR1 is SGHAT and CDR2 FQDESV (reference sequence). The CDR3 is 13 residues long. Deletions cut 4 bases from V and 4 bases from J, with 7 bases between. The CDR3 coding sequence is TGTGCCAGCAGCTACAGGGTCACCGGGGAGCTGTTTTTT. Translation gives CASSYRVTGELFF.

This clone was counted a few times. This chain links TRBV30 with TRBJ2-1, with 11 bases lining up with TRBD2. Germline loops: CDR1 GTSNPN, CDR2 SVGIG (reference sequence). V lost 4 bases and J lost 8; bases outside the gene matches: 4. The CDR3 spans 13 residues. The CDR3 region has the DNA TGTGCCTGGACTAGCGGGGGGTTTGATGAGCAGTTCTTC. Amino acid sequence: CAWTSGGFDEQFF.

The chain has TRBV23-1 and TRBJ1-2; tentative D call: TRBD1 (5 bases). TRBV23-1 is labeled an ORF, and its function is uncertain. Trimming removed 6 bases at V and 4 bases at J, with 12 bases between. The CDR3 length is 13 residues. CDR3 nucleotides: TGCGCCAGCAGCCAGGGTCCCCGCTATGGCTACACCTTC. It translates to CASSQGPRYGYTF.

The V gene is TRBV5-1, the J gene TRBJ2-3; tentative D call: TRBD1 (7 bases). CDR1 SGHRS and CDR2 YFSETQ come from the germline V gene. Trimming cost V 4 bases and J 6 bases, with 15 bases left between them. This CDR3 comprises 14 residues. The CDR3 DNA follows: TGCGCCAGCAGCCTTACCTCAGGGGGGGATACGCAGTATTTT. It codes for CASSLTSGGDTQYF. The full variable domain, its missing parts supplied by reference TRBV5-1 and TRBJ2-3, is KAGVTQTPRYLIKTRGQQVTLSCSPISGHRSVSWYQQTPGQGLQFLFEYFSETQRNKGNFPGRFSGRQFSNSRSEMNVSTLELGDSALYLCASSLTSGGDTQYFGPGTRLTVL.

The V and J genes are TRBV5-1 and TRBJ2-5, with D maybe TRBD2 (5 bases). V lost 6 bases and J 1 base, leaving 13 bases between the germline ends. In germline, CDR1 is SGHRS, CDR2 YFSETQ. CDR3 size: 14 residues. CDR3 coding DNA: TGCGCCAGCACTGGCGCGGGCGCCCAAGAGACCCAGTACTTC. Translation: CASTGAGAQETQYF. Complete variable domain (other parts from reference TRBV5-1 and TRBJ2-5): KAGVTQTPRYLIKTRGQQVTLSCSPISGHRSVSWYQQTPGQGLQFLFEYFSETQRNKGNFPGRFSGRQFSNSRSEMNVSTLELGDSALYLCASTGAGAQETQYFGPGTRLLVL.

V usage is TRBV15 and J usage is TRBJ2-1; D is unclear. The germline V gene encodes CDR1 LNHNV and CDR2 YYDKDF (reference sequence). V shed 0 bases and J shed 1 base, with 13 bases lying between them. The CDR3 contains 17 residues. The CDR3 bases are TGTGCCACCAGCAGAGATCGGCCAGCGTTTTCCTACAATGAGCAGTTCTTC. Translating gives CATSRDRPAFSYNEQFF.

CDR3: CASSPREDQPQHF. Written as DNA, the CDR3 is TGCGCCAGCAGCCCCAGGGAAGACCAGCCCCAGCATTTT. V gene TRBV4-1 combines with J gene TRBJ1-5; the D gene is possibly TRBD1 (5 bases). V was clipped by 4 bases and J by 7 bases, with 11 bases between them. The CDR3 is made up of 13 amino acids. Germline loops: CDR1 MGHRA, CDR2 YSYEKL.

The V gene is TRBV27, the J gene TRBJ2-5; D is possibly TRBD2 (5 bases). Germline assignment: CDR1 MNHEY and CDR2 SMNVEV (reference sequence). CDR3 length: 15 amino acids. V lost 4 bases and J 9 bases, leaving 21 bases between the germline ends. The CDR3 coding sequence is TGTGCCAGCAGTTCCTCACTAGAAACTCCCGGGTCCCAGTACTTC. Residues: CASSSSLETPGSQYF.

The chain has TRBV7-9 and TRBJ2-5; D is perhaps TRBD2 (5 bases). Germline lookup yields CDR1 SEHNR and CDR2 FQNEAQ (reference sequence). V was trimmed by 5 bases and J by 2 bases, leaving 21 bases between them. The CDR3 is 17 amino acids. The DNA for the CDR3 is TGTGCCAGCAGCCTCCCCTTCCTACACGGGGATCAAGAGACCCAGTACTTC. Translating it yields CASSLPFLHGDQETQYF.

This chain uses TRBV6-5 with TRBJ2-3; D unresolved. Trimming removed 4 bases at V and 5 bases at J, with 10 bases between. The germline V gene encodes CDR1 MNHEY and CDR2 SVGAGI. The CDR3 totals 13 residues. The CDR3 region is CASSFGPEDTQYF. The CDR3 DNA sequence: TGTGCCAGCAGTTTCGGGCCCGAAGATACGCAGTATTTT.

This rearrangement joins TRBV27 to TRBJ2-6, with D uncertain. The germline V gene encodes CDR1 MNHEY and CDR2 SMNVEV (reference sequence). With 5 bases removed from V and 4 bases from J, the gap between germline ends came to 15 bases. The CDR3 is 16 residues long. CDR3 sequence reads: CASSLTLGLGANVLTF. The CDR3 coding sequence is TGTGCCAGCAGTCTAACATTGGGCTTGGGGGCCAACGTCCTGACTTTC.

This clone occurred once. The V gene is TRBV9, the J gene TRBJ2-7; no clear D. The CDR3 is 13 amino acids. Germline CDR1 is SGDLS and CDR2 is YYNGEE. The ends were cut back, 3 bases at V and 1 base at J, with 8 bases in the middle. The CDR3 nucleotides are TGTGCCAGCAGCGCGACACCGTCCTACGAGCAGTACTTC. Translating it yields CASSATPSYEQYF.

This clone was seen only a few times. This chain uses TRBV6-6 with TRBJ1-1, with D possibly TRBD1 on 6 matching bases. V was clipped by 8 bases and J by 4 bases, with 20 bases between them. The germline CDR1 and CDR2 sequences are MNHNY and SVGAGI (reference sequence). This CDR3 is 15 amino acids long. CDR3 sequence (DNA): TGTGCCAGCCGAACTGGGTGGGGGGCAGGCACTGAAGCTTTCTTT. Protein sequence: CASRTGWGAGTEAFF.

This clone has just a few counts. V usage is TRBV19 and J usage is TRBJ1-6; D not resolved. V lost 3 bases and J lost 7, with 7 bases in between. The CDR3 contains 13 residues. The germline gives CDR1 LNHDA, CDR2 SQIVND (reference sequence). The CDR3 reads CASSIMENSPLHF. CDR3 DNA sequence: TGTGCCAGTAGTATTATGGAGAATTCACCCCTCCACTTT.

This clone was seen only a few times. V and J are TRBV7-9 and TRBJ1-2; a weak D match, TRBD1 (5 bases). V was shortened by 6 bases and J by 6 bases, with 14 bases between the two germline ends. The length of the CDR3 is 13 residues. CDR1 is SEHNR and CDR2 is FQNEAQ in the germline V gene (reference sequence). CDR3 DNA: TGTGCCAGCAGACTCTTGGGGGTGGATGGCTACACCTTC. It yields the protein CASRLLGVDGYTF.

The rearrangement uses TRBV9 and TRBJ2-3; 9 positions match TRBD1. With V trimmed by 4 bases and J by 0 bases, 3 bases remained unmatched. The germline gives CDR1 SGDLS, CDR2 YYNGEE. This CDR3 region has 15 residues. CDR3 loop: CASSPGQGSTDTQYF. The CDR3 DNA sequence: TGTGCCAGCAGCCCGGGACAGGGAAGCACAGATACGCAGTATTTT.

V gene TRBV28 combines with J gene TRBJ1-1; 7 bases match TRBD1. The CDR3 is made up of 14 amino acids. V gave up 5 bases and J gave up 3 bases; unmatched junction bases: 6. Germline CDR1 MDHEN, CDR2 SYDVKM. In nucleotides, the CDR3 is TGTGCCAGCAGTGACTTGGACAGGTACACTGAAGCTTTCTTT. Amino acids: CASSDLDRYTEAFF.

This clone was found a few times. V is TRBV29-1 and J is TRBJ2-1, with D maybe TRBD2 (5 bases). The CDR3 loop spans 12 amino acids. V was trimmed by 6 bases and J by 7 bases, leaving 13 bases between them. Looked up from germline, CDR1 is SQVTM and CDR2 is ANQGSEA. CDR3 protein: CSVPEGSNEQFF. The DNA of the CDR3 is TGCAGCGTCCCTGAGGGATCGAATGAGCAGTTCTTC.

This chain uses TRBV9 with TRBJ2-5; 7 nucleotides align to TRBD1. Germline CDR1 reads SGDLS; CDR2 reads YYNGEE. The CDR3 totals 15 residues. The junction had 12 bases not matched to a gene; V was cut back by 5 bases and J by 5 bases. CDR3 bases: TGTGCCAGCAGACCGGCGGCAGGGGGTGATGAGACCCAGTACTTC. It is translated as CASRPAAGGDETQYF.

V gene TRBV6-6 combines with J gene TRBJ1-2; the D is unclear. Germline V lookup: CDR1 MNHNY, CDR2 SVGAGI (reference sequence). V lost 6 bases and J lost 7, with 15 bases in between. The CDR3 contains 13 residues. The CDR3 sequence: CASSPVGTPGYTF. CDR3 nucleotides: TGTGCCAGCAGCCCAGTTGGAACTCCTGGCTACACCTTC.

This chain links TRBV6-1 with TRBJ2-4; D is ambiguous. V shed 6 bases and J shed 8 bases, with 14 bases lying between them. The CDR3 has 13 residues. Germline-derived CDR1 and CDR2 are MNHNS and SASEGT. The CDR3 loop reads CASSVKWVDIQYF. In DNA form, the CDR3 reads TGTGCCAGCAGCGTTAAATGGGTGGACATTCAGTACTTC.